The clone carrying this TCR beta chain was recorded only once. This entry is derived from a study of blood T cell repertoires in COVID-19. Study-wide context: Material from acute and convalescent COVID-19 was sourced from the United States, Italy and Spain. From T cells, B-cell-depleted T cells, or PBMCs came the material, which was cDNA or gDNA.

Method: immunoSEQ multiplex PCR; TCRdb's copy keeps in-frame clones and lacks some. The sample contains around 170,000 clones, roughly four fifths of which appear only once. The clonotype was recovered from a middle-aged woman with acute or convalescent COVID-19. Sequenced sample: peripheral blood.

This CDR3 reads CASSQRGETQYF. Written as DNA, the CDR3 is TGCGCCAGCAGCCAAAGGGGGGAGACCCAGTACTTC. The chain links TRBV4-1 to TRBJ2-5, with D possibly matching TRBD1 (6 bases). The CDR3 has 12 amino acids. V lost 2 bases, J lost 5 bases, and 6 bases lay in between. Germline CDR1 MGHRA, CDR2 YSYEKL.